The source of this TCR beta chain is a study of blood T cell repertoires in COVID-19. Study summary: PBMCs, B-cell-depleted T cells, or T cells were the source of the cDNA or gDNA that made up the material.

The authors' processing: Amplifying reference gene primers gave estimates of nucleated cell counts. Only in-frame clones appear in the TCRdb table, and some are missing; sequencing was by immunoSEQ multiplex PCR. Clone size and the V and J calls come from that table; the DNA yielded D and trimming. The repertoire holds around 310,000 clones, roughly 88% seen once, with under 6% in the top ten. The germline gives CDR1 LGHNA, CDR2 YNFKEQ. CDR3 size: 14 residues. V was shortened by 3 bases and J by 4 bases, with 12 bases between the two germline ends. Across about two dozen US areas, participants ranged in age from roughly 18 to 95 years. Symptom resolution, clearance, or two negative PCRs marked donors in Cohort 3 as recovered.

This chain connects TRBV4-2 to TRBJ2-5; the D gene is possibly TRBD2 (7 bases). Sequenced sample: PBMCs or T cells enriched from blood (not recorded which). The sequence derives from a man aged 25-45 years who had recovered from COVID-19. The CDR3 region has the DNA TGTGCCAGCAGCCACACGGGGGGCCGAGAGACCCAGTACTTC. Translation: CASSHTGGRETQYF.